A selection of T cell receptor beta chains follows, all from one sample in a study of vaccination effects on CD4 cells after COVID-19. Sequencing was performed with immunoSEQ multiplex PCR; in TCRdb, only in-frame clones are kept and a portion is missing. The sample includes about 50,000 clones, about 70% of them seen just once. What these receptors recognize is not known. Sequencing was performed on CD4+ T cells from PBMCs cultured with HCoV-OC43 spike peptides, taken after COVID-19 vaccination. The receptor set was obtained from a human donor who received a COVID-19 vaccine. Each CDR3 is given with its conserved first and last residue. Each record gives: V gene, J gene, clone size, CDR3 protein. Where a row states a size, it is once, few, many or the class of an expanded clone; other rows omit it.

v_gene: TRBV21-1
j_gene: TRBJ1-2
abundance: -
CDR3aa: CASSKDRYGYTF

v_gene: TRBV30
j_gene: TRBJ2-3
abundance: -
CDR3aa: CAWSPSGGVDTQYF

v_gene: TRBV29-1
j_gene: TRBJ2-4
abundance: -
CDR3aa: CSVEDPIGGKNIQYF

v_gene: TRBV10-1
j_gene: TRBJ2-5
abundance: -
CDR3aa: CASSESFGETQYF

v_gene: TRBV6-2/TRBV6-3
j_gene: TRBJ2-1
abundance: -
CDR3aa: CASRYGGLAGGDEQFF

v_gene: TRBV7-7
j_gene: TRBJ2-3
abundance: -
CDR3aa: CASSLDGGATDTQYF

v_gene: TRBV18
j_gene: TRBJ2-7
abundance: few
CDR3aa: CASSPTDRNYEQYF

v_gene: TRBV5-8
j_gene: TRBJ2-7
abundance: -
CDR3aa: CASSLAGLAGNEQYF

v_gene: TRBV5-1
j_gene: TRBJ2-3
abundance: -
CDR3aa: CASSSGTSGPDTQYF

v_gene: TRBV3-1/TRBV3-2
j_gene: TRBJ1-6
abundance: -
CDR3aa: CASSHRQQSSYNSPLHF

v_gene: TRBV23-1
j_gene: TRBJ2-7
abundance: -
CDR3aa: CASSEGQSWSYEQYF

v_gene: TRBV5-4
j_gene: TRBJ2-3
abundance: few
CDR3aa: CASSFRLAGSTDTQYF

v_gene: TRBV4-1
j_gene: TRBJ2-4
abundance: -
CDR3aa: CASSQDTSGRGNIQYF

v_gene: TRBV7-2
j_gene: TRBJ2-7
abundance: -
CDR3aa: CASRTKGLRVYEQYF

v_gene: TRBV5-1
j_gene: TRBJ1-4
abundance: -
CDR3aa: CASSLEGGTGEKLFF

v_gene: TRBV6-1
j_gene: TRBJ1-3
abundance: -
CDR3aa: CASSALNGHSGNTIYF

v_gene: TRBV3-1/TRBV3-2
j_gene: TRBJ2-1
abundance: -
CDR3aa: CASSQVASGRAALNEQFF

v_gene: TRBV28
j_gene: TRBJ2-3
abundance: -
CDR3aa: CASSSIRFKGDTQYF